This T cell receptor (beta chain) was sequenced for a study of T cell repertoires in cytomegalovirus infection. Study at large: Signatures in public TCR beta sequences pointed to both CMV infection and matching HLA type.

Each CDR3 protein is one row after TCRdb ran MiXCR on the reads. The sample contains about 920,000 distinct CDR3 sequences, around 31% of which appear only once. A note on this clonotype: The target antigen is unknown.

Findings of the study overall: The ex vivo response was dominated by HLA-C-restricted CMV-specific TCR beta clonotypes.

The receptor comes from a human donor in good health (CMV status not recorded). Some clones in this sample may be carry-over from other donors' samples. The sequencing here drew on cultured CD8+ T cells from PBMCs, taken from culture after CMV antigen stimulation.

The CDR3 here is CASSQHINNEQFF. CDR3 bases: TGCGCCAGCAGCCAGCATATAAACAATGAGCAGTTCTTC. This chain joins TRBV4-1 and TRBJ2-1, with unresolved D. The germline V gene encodes CDR1 MGHRA and CDR2 YSYEKL. The CDR3 runs to 13 residues. The V end lost 3 bases, the J end lost 5 bases, and 8 bases lay between the germline ends.